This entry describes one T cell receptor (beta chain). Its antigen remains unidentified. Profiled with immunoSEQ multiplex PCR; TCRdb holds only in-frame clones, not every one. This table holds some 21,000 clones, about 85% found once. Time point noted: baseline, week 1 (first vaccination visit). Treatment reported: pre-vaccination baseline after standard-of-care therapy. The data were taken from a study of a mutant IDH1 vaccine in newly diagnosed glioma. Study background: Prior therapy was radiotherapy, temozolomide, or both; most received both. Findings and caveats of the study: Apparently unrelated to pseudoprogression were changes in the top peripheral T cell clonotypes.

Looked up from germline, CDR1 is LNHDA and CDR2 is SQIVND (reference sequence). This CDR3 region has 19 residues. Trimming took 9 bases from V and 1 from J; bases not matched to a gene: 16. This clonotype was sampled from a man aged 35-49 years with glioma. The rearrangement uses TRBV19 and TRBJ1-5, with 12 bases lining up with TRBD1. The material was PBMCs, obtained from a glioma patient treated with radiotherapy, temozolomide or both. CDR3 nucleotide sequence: TGTGCCAGGGTCCCGGGACAGGGGGCTAAGGGTCTGAGCAATCAGCCCCAGCATTTT. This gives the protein CARVPGQGAKGLSNQPQHF.